One T cell receptor (beta chain) is described in this entry. Its antigen is currently unknown. J lost 8 bases, V lost 6 bases, and 6 bases had no gene match. The CDR3 extends over 13 amino acids. This sample is drawn from a study of blood T cells in healthy people across ages. Overall study results and limits: Whereas aged donors had fewer naive CD4+ cells, long-lived donors had more of them and higher diversity. Age advanced and TCR beta diversity per million T cells fell, roughly linearly. Possibly confounding the expanded clonotype changes was the fact that donor CMV status was unknown.

A second PCR, run for about 6 to 12 cycles, used a sample-barcoded 5' primer plus a J-beta primer mix. TCRdb passed the 5' RACE reads through MiXCR, listing each CDR3 protein once. This table holds about 1.4 million distinct CDR3 sequences, 55% to 75% found once. This rearrangement joins TRBV12-3 or TRBV12-4 to TRBJ2-1; 8 bases are a match to TRBD2. The specimen sequenced was blood. This sequence originates from a man aged 18 to 30 in good health. CDR3 amino acids: CASREQTSDEQFF. For the CDR3, the DNA is TGTGCCAGCAGGGAGCAGACTAGCGATGAGCAGTTCTTC.